This is a list of T cell receptor beta chains from one sample in a study of blood T cell repertoires in COVID-19. Here immunoSEQ multiplex PCR was the method, and the copy in TCRdb shows in-frame clones only, minus some. The profile shows over 400,000 clones, more than 80% of them singletons. Sequencing input: peripheral blood. The receptor set was obtained from a woman in her thirties with active or convalescent COVID-19. The CDR3 runs from the conserved cysteine through the conserved F or W. The D gene is left open where the match is weak. The size field is filled for only some rows; it gives once, few, many or a size class.

>TRBV2|NA|once|TRBJ1-5
TGTGCCACCCAGGGCGCAGGGGATCAGCCCCAGCATTTT
CATQGAGDQPQHF
>TRBV21-1|NA|NA|TRBJ1-4
TGTGCCAGCATTAAACCGACAGGGCCCTTTCGTGCAACTAATGAAAAACTGTTTTTT
CASIKPTGPFRATNEKLFF
>TRBV2|TRBD2|NA|TRBJ2-2
TGTGCCAGCAGAGTGGGACTAGCGGAAGGAGGTTACACCGGGGAGCTGTTTTTT
CASRVGLAEGGYTGELFF
>TRBV19|NA|NA|TRBJ2-1
TGTGCCAGTAGTGGCACGGGGGACGCCTACAATGAGCAGTTCTTC
CASSGTGDAYNEQFF
>TRBV19|NA|once|TRBJ2-3
TGTGCCAGTAGCAGACAGGTCGGTATGGGCACAGATACGCAGTATTTT
CASSRQVGMGTDTQYF
>TRBV15|TRBD1|NA|TRBJ1-4
TGTGCCACCAGCAGAGTCAGGGGGCTGGAAGAAAAACTGTTTTTT
CATSRVRGLEEKLFF
>TRBV5-1|NA|NA|TRBJ1-6
TGCGCCAGCAGCTCGACAGGCTTGACGAATTCACCCCTCCACTTT
CASSSTGLTNSPLHF
>TRBV5-1|TRBD2|NA|TRBJ2-3
TGCGCCAGCAGCTGGAGCGGGGGGGGCACAGATACGCAGTATTTT
CASSWSGGGTDTQYF
>TRBV19|TRBD2|once|TRBJ2-1
TGTGCCAGTATGGAAACGGGACTAGCGGTATATGAGCAGTTCTTC
CASMETGLAVYEQFF
>TRBV10-1|TRBD1|NA|TRBJ1-1
TGCGCCAGCAGTGACAGGGGGGCTGAAGCTTTCTTT
CASSDRGAEAFF
>TRBV3-1/TRBV3-2|TRBD2|NA|TRBJ2-7
TGTGCCAGCAGCCAAGTAATCGCTAGCGGGGGGGAAATCTACGAGCAGTACTTC
CASSQVIASGGEIYEQYF
>TRBV18|NA|NA|TRBJ1-1
TGTGCCAGCTCATCGACAGTTCTGAACACTGAAGCTTTCTTT
CASSSTVLNTEAFF
>TRBV10-3|TRBD1|NA|TRBJ1-1
TGTGCCATCAGTGAACCGGGACAGGGGAACACTGAAGCTTTCTTT
CAISEPGQGNTEAFF
>TRBV5-1|NA|NA|TRBJ2-5
TGCGCCAGCAGGAAGGAGGAGACCCAGTACTTC
CASRKEETQYF
>TRBV27|NA|once|TRBJ2-1
TGTGCCAGCAGTTTCGGGACTCGGGGGGAGCAGTTCTTC
CASSFGTRGEQFF
>TRBV7-9|NA|NA|TRBJ1-4
TGTGCCAGCAGCTTATCATCAGGGGCTATTAATGAAAAACTGTTTTTT
CASSLSSGAINEKLFF